These 10 T cell receptor beta chains were sequenced from one sample in a study of blood T cell repertoires in COVID-19. Assay used: immunoSEQ multiplex PCR; TCRdb lists only in-frame clones, some missing. The table includes approximately 210,000 clones, around 95% detected once. The sequencing sample was made of peripheral blood. The receptors were sampled from a man aged 25-45 years with COVID-19, enrolled during active disease.

J is TRBJ2-6 and V is TRBV14; maybe TRBD2 (6 bases). V was trimmed by 4 bases and J by 3 bases, leaving 10 bases between them. CDR3 length: 15 residues. The germline V gene encodes CDR1 SGHDN and CDR2 FVKESK. DNA for the CDR3: TGTGCCAGCAGCCTCTGGGGGGTTGGGGCCAACGTCCTGACTTTC. It yields the protein CASSLWGVGANVLTF. The variable domain in full, completed from reference TRBV14 and TRBJ2-6, reads EAGVTQFPSHSVIEKGQTVTLRCDPISGHDNLYWYRRVMGKEIKFLLHFVKESKQDESGMPNNRFLAERTGGTYSTLKVQPAELEDSGVYFCASSLWGVGANVLTFGAGSRLTVL.

There are a few counts of this clone. V gene TRBV11-2 combines with J gene TRBJ2-7; D call uncertain. This CDR3 is built from 14 residues. V lost 3 bases, J lost 2 bases, and 11 bases lay in between. The V gene's germline CDR1 is SGHAT and CDR2 FQNNGV. The CDR3, as DNA: TGTGCCAGCAGCTTCAGTGGTGGGCCCTACGAGCAGTACTTC. This gives the protein CASSFSGGPYEQYF. The full variable domain, its missing parts supplied by reference TRBV11-2 and TRBJ2-7, is EAGVAQSPRYKIIEKRQSVAFWCNPISGHATLYWYQQILGQGPKLLIQFQNNGVVDDSQLPKDRFSAERLKGVDSTLKIQPAKLEDSAVYLCASSFSGGPYEQYFGPGTRLTVT.

The table lists this clone with a count of one. The chain couples TRBV10-1 to TRBJ2-5, with 7 bases that match TRBD2. CDR3 length equals 15 residues. Germline V gene lookup returns CDR1 WNHNN and CDR2 SYGVQD (reference sequence). After removal of 8 bases from V and 5 bases from J, the junction contained 14 bases not matched to a gene. The CDR3: CASRHRGVSRETQYF. DNA of the CDR3: TGCGCCAGCCGTCACCGGGGGGTTTCCAGGGAGACCCAGTACTTC.

V gene TRBV10-2 combines with J gene TRBJ1-6; D is unresolved. The CDR3 spans 16 residues. V was cut by 2 bases and J by 0 bases, with 8 bases left in between. In germline, CDR1 is WSHSY, CDR2 SAAADI. In nucleotides, the CDR3 is TGCGCCAGCAGTGAGGACTCGAGCTCCTATAATTCACCCCTCCACTTT. Amino acids: CASSEDSSSYNSPLHF.

The chain combines TRBV11-3 with TRBJ2-1; D is possibly TRBD1 (5 bases). The CDR3 spans 15 residues. Trimming shortened V by 0 bases and J by 8 bases, and 14 bases separated the two germline ends. CDR1 and CDR2 (germline): SGHNT, YENEEA. CDR3 DNA: TGTGCCAGCAGCTTAGAATTGCAGGGTCTGGATGAGCAGTTCTTC. It specifies CASSLELQGLDEQFF.

The chain combines TRBV4-2 with TRBJ1-3, with D perhaps matching TRBD1 (6 bases). Germline V gene sequence: CDR1 LGHNA, CDR2 YNFKEQ. This CDR3 contains 16 residues. V was trimmed by 0 bases and J by 0 bases, leaving 9 bases between them. CDR3 DNA sequence: TGTGCCAGCAGCCAAGATAGGACAGCCTCTGGAAACACCATATATTTT. Translation gives CASSQDRTASGNTIYF.

The rearrangement uses TRBV5-1 and TRBJ2-1, with TRBD1 as a possible D gene (6 bases). V lost 1 base to trimming and J lost 8 bases, with 13 bases between them. The CDR3 totals 14 residues. The germline CDR1 and CDR2 sequences are SGHRS and YFSETQ. CDR3: CASSLLSGDDEQFF. The CDR3, as DNA: TGCGCCAGCAGCTTGTTGTCAGGGGACGATGAGCAGTTCTTC.

The chain links TRBV3-1 (or the pseudogene TRBV3-2) to TRBJ2-3; no clear D gene. Deletions cut 1 base from V and 6 bases from J, with 20 bases between. The CDR3 loop spans 17 amino acids. Germline V gives CDR1 LGHDT, CDR2 YNNKEL (reference sequence). The CDR3 DNA reads TGTGCCAGCAGCCAAGGGCGGCCATCTCGAGACGGCGATACGCAGTATTTT. It encodes CASSQGRPSRDGDTQYF.

The V call is TRBV7-9, the J call TRBJ2-1; D perhaps matches TRBD2 (6 bases). CDR3 size: 14 residues. Germline V gene data show CDR1 as SEHNR and CDR2 as FQNEAQ (reference sequence). The ends were cut back, 2 bases at V and 5 bases at J, with 10 bases in the middle. The CDR3 DNA reads as TGTGCCAGCAGCTTAAGTTGGGGGGACAATGAGCAGTTCTTC. Translated, it gives CASSLSWGDNEQFF.

The chain employs TRBV10-3 and TRBJ2-3; tentative D call: TRBD1 (6 bases). The germline V gene has CDR1 ENHRY and CDR2 SYGVKD. V lost 5 bases to trimming and J lost 0 bases, with 12 bases between them. CDR3 length: 15 residues. The CDR3 DNA reads TGTGCCATCAGTCTTAGGGGGACGAGCACAGATACGCAGTATTTT. Translated: CAISLRGTSTDTQYF.